This T cell receptor beta chain was observed in a study of T cells expressing NK-cell markers. About the study: Investigators obtained TCR beta repertoires from sorted CD3+CD56+NKG2C+, CD3+CD56+NKG2C- and CD3+CD56-NKG2C+ T cells. Seven of the eight sequenced donors were classified as HCMV-seropositive, and one was classified as seronegative. Study-wide findings and caveats: Expanded clones of NKG2C+ T cells had an unclear HCMV specificity.

With the 5' RACE reads reprocessed, TCRdb shows one record per CDR3 protein and no DNA. The sample table sets out 500,000 or so distinct CDR3 sequences. This CDR3 is 14 amino acids long. The germline gives CDR1 SGHRS, CDR2 YFSETQ. Of note for this clonotype: The target antigen is unknown.

The rearrangement uses TRBV5-1 and TRBJ1-6. Specimen: blood T cells: a sorted CD56 or NKG2C T cell subset, CD4+ or CD8+ T cells, or bulk PBMC T cells (not recorded which). The clonotype comes from a man between 18 and 35 years old in good health. The chain's CDR3 is CASSLDQANSPLHF. Combining the CDR3 with reference TRBV5-1 and TRBJ1-6 gives the whole variable domain KAGVTQTPRYLIKTRGQQVTLSCSPISGHRSVSWYQQTPGQGLQFLFEYFSETQRNKGNFPGRFSGRQFSNSRSEMNVSTLELGDSALYLCASSLDQANSPLHFGNGTRLTVT.